This T cell receptor beta chain is drawn from a study of human CD4 T cells and Enterobacteriaceae (dated by TCRdb to the early 2020s). The CDR3 holds 13 amino acids from the cysteine to the phenylalanine. Only the CDR3 DNA stays, 39 bases, in frame from base 1. Deep-level sequencing, with a detection sensitivity of one cell in 200,000, was applied to the ex vivo total memory CD4+ samples. The QIAamp DNA Micro Kit was used to extract genomic DNA from cell pellets, and the quantity and purity of the genomic DNA were checked by spectrophotometry. Amplification of TCR Vbeta CDR3 regions was performed with the immunoSEQ multiplex PCR assay. The amplicons were sequenced on the Illumina HiSeq platform. The retrieved sequences were 87 nucleotides in length and included the CDR3 region. The study's processing was this. A unique productive TCR Vbeta nucleotide sequence was defined as a clonotype and was quantified by productive template frequency from ImmunoSEQ Analyzer V3.0. A threshold at the top 5th percentile of each frequency-ranked repertoire was used to define expanded clonotypes. Repertoire overlap was computed as Chao-Jaccard with the R package fossil and visualized by nonmetric multidimensional scaling with the R package MASS. As stored in TCRdb, this immuneACCESS dataset retains in-frame rearrangements with V and J assigned. A fraction of the clones does not appear; measured against another copy, unresolved V genes explain less than half of the discrepancy, and the remainder lacks a known reason. V and J calls plus clone size are reproduced from that table; the DNA served to infer D and trimming. This sample is represented by 27,000 or so clones; just under 85% of them were singletons. The ten largest clones capture 1.7% of the sample.

Memory CD4+ T cells, defined as all CD4+ cells other than CD45RA+CCR7+CD95- naive cells, were FACS-sorted on a FACSAria III to a purity of over 95%. Blood from healthy donors was obtained from blood donation centers in Switzerland. Positive selection with CD4 and CD14 magnetic microbeads was used to enrich total CD4+ T cells and monocytes. CD8+, CD14+, CD16+, CD56+, CD19+ and CD25-bright cells were excluded prior to sorting. To assess in vivo expansion of bacteria-reactive clonotypes, total memory CD4+ T cells from two blood donors were sequenced directly ex vivo. Ficoll-Paque Plus was used to isolate peripheral blood mononuclear cells from donor blood. A remark on this clone: The target of this receptor is not known. No base quality values were provided; no much bigger clone lies one nucleotide off.

Results and caveats for the whole study, not just this receptor: Ex vivo, broadly cross-reactive clonotypes appeared more expanded than specific ones, with about 55% of the 19 and 21 of 34 in the top 5%. The reactivity of ex vivo clonotypes was inferred solely by matching the nucleotide sequences of those clonotypes to CFSE-low cultures from the same donors.

The receptor's source is a human donor in good health. The chain employs TRBV21-1 and TRBJ2-5; TRBD2, the D gene given by the table, was not confirmed from the DNA. TRBV21-1 corresponds to a pseudogene. Sequenced: memory CD4+ T cells from blood. This specimen's cell subset or site label, interpreted: total memory CD4 T cells sorted directly ex vivo, unstimulated. The DNA sequence follows: TGTGCCAGCAGCAAAGCAGAGCGAGAGACCCAGTACTTC. Translation gives CASSKAERETQYF.